This T cell receptor beta chain stems from a study of T cell responses to AZD1222 COVID-19 vaccine. Looking at the study overall: Samples with a second dose at about 4 or about 12 weeks were pooled together.

Germline CDR1 and CDR2: MDHEN and SYDVKM. Trimming pared 4 bases from V and 8 bases from J, leaving 8 bases between. The CDR3 contains 11 residues. Only in-frame clones appear in the TCRdb table, and some are missing; sequencing was by immunoSEQ multiplex PCR. The sample lists tens of thousands of clones, 80% to 90% occurring once. Study-level results: Possibly, clonal diversity was underestimated; donors were largely white British and included more females.

Comments on this clone: The antigen is undetermined.

V gene TRBV28 combines with J gene TRBJ1-2; no firm D call. This sample comprised peripheral blood, obtained on day 0 of AZD1222 vaccination. The clonotype originates from an adult in good health. CDR3 nucleotide sequence: TGTGCCAGCAGTTCGACCTGGGGCTACACCTTC. It specifies CASSSTWGYTF.